Presented here are 16 T cell receptor beta chains from one specimen sequenced in a study of cytomegalovirus exposure and HLA in healthy donors (dated by TCRdb to about 2017). Library creation used the immunoSEQ multiplex PCR assay. The multiplex PCR relied on a mix of 60 forward primers for TCR Vbeta segments and 13 reverse primers for TCR Jbeta segments. What TCRdb holds here is the immuneACCESS table cut down to in-frame rearrangements. Part of the clones is not present; checked against another copy, under half of the missing clones reflect an unresolved V gene, and the others are unexplained. Across this sample there are more than 90,000 clones, with 70% to 80% seen only once. The top ten constitute approximately 8% of the sample. Input material: PBMCs. Receptor source: a female donor in good health and CMV-seronegative.

This clone was observed a few times. V and J are TRBV7-6 and TRBJ2-1, with D possibly being TRBD2 (6 bases). The germline V gene has CDR1 SGHVS and CDR2 FNYEAQ. V dropped 3 bases and J dropped 4 bases, with 10 bases sitting between them. This CDR3 has 14 amino acids. The CDR3 spells CASSFRDSYNEQFF. The CDR3 DNA follows: TGTGCCAGCAGCTTTCGGGACTCATACAATGAGCAGTTCTTC.

This clone has more than one count but fewer than ten. The chain couples TRBV7-3 to TRBJ2-1; TRBD2 matches at 9 bases. This CDR3 region has 14 residues. Germline V gene data show CDR1 as SGHTA and CDR2 as FQGTGA. Trimming took 4 bases from V and 4 from J; bases not matched to a gene: 2. The CDR3 is CASSSLAGYNEQFF. The CDR3 bases are TGTGCCAGCAGCTCCCTAGCGGGGTACAATGAGCAGTTCTTC.

The rearrangement joins TRBV9 to TRBJ1-2, with TRBD1 matching over 9 bases. J lost 6 bases, V lost 4 bases, and 4 bases had no gene match. This CDR3 has 13 residues. Germline lookup yields CDR1 SGDLS and CDR2 YYNGEE. The DNA for the CDR3 is TGTGCCAGCAGCACCCGGGACAGGGATGGCTACACCTTC. Protein product: CASSTRDRDGYTF.

The chain employs TRBV7-3 and TRBJ2-3, with a possible D match to TRBD2 (5 bases). The germline gives CDR1 SGHTA, CDR2 FQGTGA. V was shortened by 2 bases and J by 2 bases, with 14 bases between the two germline ends. This CDR3 has 16 amino acids. In DNA, the CDR3 is TGTGCCAGCAGCTTACCCCGGGGATCAGCCACAGATACGCAGTATTTT. As protein: CASSLPRGSATDTQYF.

The chain links TRBV28 to TRBJ2-7; 8 positions agree with TRBD1. CDR3 size: 15 residues. Germline CDR1 and CDR2: MDHEN and SYDVKM. Losses at the gene ends were 4 bases for V and 7 bases for J; bases not matched to a gene: 12. The CDR3 DNA reads TGTGCCAGCAGTTCCACCGGGACAGGTGTCGCGGAGCAGTACTTC. Its translation is CASSSTGTGVAEQYF.

DNA of the CDR3: TGTGCCAGCAGTTCCTATGTTCCACGGGGGGAGCAGTTCTTC. Its protein is CASSSYVPRGEQFF. The genes are TRBV6-5 and TRBJ2-1; a weak D match, TRBD2 (6 bases). Per germline, CDR1 MNHEY and CDR2 SVGAGI. The ends were cut back, 4 bases at V and 10 bases at J, with 17 bases in the middle. The CDR3 loop spans 14 amino acids.

The chain uses TRBV27 and TRBJ2-7; the match to TRBD1 covers 7 bases. Germline V gives CDR1 MNHEY, CDR2 SMNVEV (reference sequence). The length of the CDR3 is 15 residues. The trim removed 5 bases at V and 1 base at J, leaving 8 bases unmatched. This chain's CDR3 is CASSPGTVPSYEQYF. As DNA, the CDR3 is TGTGCCAGCAGTCCTGGGACAGTGCCATCCTACGAGCAGTACTTC.

This rearrangement joins TRBV2 to TRBJ1-6; no clear D gene. Germline V CDR1 and CDR2: SNHLY, FYNNEI. The V gene lost 8 bases and the J gene lost 0 bases, with 11 bases spanning the gap. This CDR3 has 15 amino acids. CDR3 nucleotides: TGTGCCAGCCGCGGGGAGAGCTCCTATAATTCACCCCTCCACTTT. Its translation is CASRGESSYNSPLHF.

V usage is TRBV6-1 and J usage is TRBJ2-5; weak D call: TRBD1 (5 bases). The V gene's germline CDR1 is MNHNS and CDR2 SASEGT. This CDR3 contains 14 residues. Deletions cut 3 bases from V and 11 bases from J, with 19 bases between. The CDR3 protein is CASSDKFGAPEQYF. For the CDR3, the DNA is TGTGCCAGCAGTGATAAGTTTGGGGCTCCGGAGCAGTACTTC.

The chain recombines TRBV6-5 with TRBJ2-3; perhaps TRBD1 as D (6 bases). V dropped 5 bases and J dropped 13 bases, with 22 bases sitting between them. The CDR3 has 14 residues. The germline V gene has CDR1 MNHEY and CDR2 SVGAGI. CDR3 in DNA: TGTGCCAGCAGTCGAGTGAAACAAGGGACAAATAAGTATTTT. Translating it yields CASSRVKQGTNKYF.

As to this clone: The junction does not match germline at one end; this may be a read error. This sequence joins TRBV6-5 and TRBJ2-7; the D is unclear. The length of the CDR3 is 11 residues. Germline V gene sequence: CDR1 MNHEY, CDR2 SVGAGI. CDR3 loop: CASIYSGEQYF. The CDR3 DNA is TGTGCCAGCATTTACTCCGGCGAGCAGTACTTC.

This chain links TRBV28 with TRBJ2-7, with 8 bases that match TRBD1. The germline V gene encodes CDR1 MDHEN and CDR2 SYDVKM. This CDR3 contains 14 residues. V lost 8 bases and J lost 2; bases outside the gene matches: 8. DNA of the CDR3: TGTGCCAGCCACCAGGACAGGGAGACCTACGAGCAGTACTTC. Translation: CASHQDRETYEQYF. The complete variable domain, with remaining parts taken from reference TRBV28 and TRBJ2-7, reads DVKVTQSSRYLVKRTGEKVFLECVQDMDHENMFWYRQDPGLGLRLIYFSYDVKMKEKGDIPEGYSVSREKKERFSLILESASTNQTSMYLCASHQDRETYEQYFGPGTRLTVT.

The V call is TRBV10-1, the J call TRBJ1-2; 9 bases fit TRBD1. The germline CDR1 and CDR2 sequences are WNHNN and SYGVQD (reference sequence). Trimming at V came to 5 bases and at J to 6 bases, leaving 25 bases not matched to a gene. The CDR3 extends over 20 amino acids. CDR3 nucleotide sequence: TGCGCCAGCAGTCCCCCAACTAAACCTACAGGGGGCGCCGGATTAGATGGCTACACCTTC. Its protein is CASSPPTKPTGGAGLDGYTF.

For this clone: The same CDR3 is also encoded by other DNA sequences in this sample. The chain is built from TRBV28 and TRBJ1-5; 7 nucleotides line up with TRBD1. CDR1 is MDHEN and CDR2 is SYDVKM in the germline V gene. The CDR3 is 15 amino acids. Losses at the gene ends were 6 bases for V and 0 bases for J; bases not matched to a gene: 5. In DNA, the CDR3 is TGTGCCAGCAGACGGACAGGATTTAGCAATCAGCCCCAGCATTTT. Translation gives CASRRTGFSNQPQHF.

This clone occurred a few times. V is TRBV6-5 and J is TRBJ2-3, with D perhaps TRBD2 (6 bases). Trimming removed 6 bases at V and 1 base at J, with 14 bases between. Germline CDR1 MNHEY, CDR2 SVGAGI. The CDR3 spans 15 residues. The CDR3 nucleotides read TGTGCCAGCAGGGAACCGGGACTCCGCACAGATACGCAGTATTTT. Protein: CASREPGLRTDTQYF.

V gene TRBV7-9 combines with J gene TRBJ2-5, with D maybe TRBD1 (6 bases). This CDR3 region has 15 residues. Germline-derived CDR1 and CDR2 are SEHNR and FQNEAQ (reference sequence). The germline V and J ends were trimmed by 1 base and 7 bases, with 16 bases remaining between them. This CDR3 is CASSLDRQRGRTQYF. CDR3 nucleotide sequence: TGTGCCAGCAGCTTAGATCGACAGAGGGGGAGGACCCAGTACTTC.